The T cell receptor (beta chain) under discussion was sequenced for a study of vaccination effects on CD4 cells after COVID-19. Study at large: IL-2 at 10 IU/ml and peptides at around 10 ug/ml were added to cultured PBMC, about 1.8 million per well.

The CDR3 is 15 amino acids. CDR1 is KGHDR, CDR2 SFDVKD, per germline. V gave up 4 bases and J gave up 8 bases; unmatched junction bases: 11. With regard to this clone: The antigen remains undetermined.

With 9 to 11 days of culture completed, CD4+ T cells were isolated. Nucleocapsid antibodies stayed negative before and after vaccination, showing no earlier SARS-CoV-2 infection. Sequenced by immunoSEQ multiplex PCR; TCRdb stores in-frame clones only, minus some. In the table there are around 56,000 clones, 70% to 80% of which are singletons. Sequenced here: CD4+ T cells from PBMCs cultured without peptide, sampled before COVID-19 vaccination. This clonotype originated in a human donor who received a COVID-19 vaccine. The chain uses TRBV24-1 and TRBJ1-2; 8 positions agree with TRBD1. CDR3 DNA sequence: TGTGCCACCAGTGACCCCAGGGGGCCGTCTGGGGGCTACACCTTC. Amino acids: CATSDPRGPSGGYTF.